This T cell receptor (beta chain) was obtained from a study of chemoradiotherapy in HPV16-positive cancers. Profiled with immunoSEQ multiplex PCR; TCRdb holds only in-frame clones, not every one. This sample has over 5,000 clones, with under 85% found just once. V lost 5 bases and J lost 4, with 14 bases in between. CDR3 length: 14 amino acids. The germline V gene has CDR1 WSHSY and CDR2 SAAADI. The rearrangement uses TRBV10-2 and TRBJ1-1, with unresolved D. The receptor was isolated from a human donor with HPV-associated anogenital cancer. The source was tumor tissue, collected from a patient who underwent chemoradiotherapy. CDR3 DNA: TGCGCCAGCAGTCCTGGACGGAGCTCCACTGAAGCTTTCTTT. Amino acids: CASSPGRSSTEAFF.